This entry features one T cell receptor beta chain sequence. What it binds is not known. The entry originates in a study of cytomegalovirus exposure and HLA in healthy donors. Study-wide context: Approximately 180 million T cells yielded approximately 100 million unique TCR beta sequences, as an earlier analysis found.

Researchers ran the PCR with 60 Vbeta and 13 Jbeta primers. This table comes from immunoSEQ multiplex PCR, and its TCRdb copy is limited to in-frame clones, with some not included. The sample has 150,000 to 180,000 clones, about 80% seen once; the top ten hold 9.5% to 15%. With 0 bases removed from V and 9 bases from J, the gap between germline ends came to 11 bases. CDR3 length: 13 residues. Germline CDR1 and CDR2: SGHAT and FQNNGV. Study-wide results and limits: From TCR beta sequences, most subjects' HLA-A and HLA-B alleles were reportedly predicted accurately. Later work found that TCR association rates differed between HLA loci; DRB1 had the most and HLA-C the fewest. Across all donors, roughly uniform sequencing depth was an assumption of the presence/absence analyses.

The gene calls are TRBV11-2 and TRBJ1-1; D might be TRBD1 (5 bases). The sequencing sample was made of PBMCs. The clonotype comes from a man aged 30 to 45 in good health and CMV-seropositive. The CDR3 sequence is CASSLDNRLKAFF. For the CDR3, the DNA is TGTGCCAGCAGCTTAGATAACAGGCTTAAAGCTTTCTTT.